These T cell receptor beta chains were read from a single sample in a study of blood T cell repertoires in COVID-19. The repertoire was sequenced with immunoSEQ multiplex PCR; TCRdb's copy has only in-frame clones and lacks some. This repertoire shows around 300,000 clones, more than 70% found once; its top ten account for roughly 3%. What was sequenced was peripheral blood. The origin of the receptors is a man aged 25 to 45 with active or convalescent COVID-19. The CDR3 runs from the conserved cysteine through the conserved F or W. The D gene is left open where the match is weak. A clone size is listed for some rows: how often the clone was seen (once, few, many), or a class if it is expanded.

cdr3_aa: CASSFPRPNEQFF
cdr3_nt: TGTGCCAGCAGCTTCCCCAGGCCTAATGAGCAGTTCTTC
v_call: TRBV5-4
j_call: TRBJ2-1
d_call: NA
clone_size: NA

cdr3_aa: CASNTQGALNTEAFF
cdr3_nt: TGTGCCAGCAACACACAGGGGGCTTTGAACACTGAAGCTTTCTTT
v_call: TRBV5-4
j_call: TRBJ1-1
d_call: TRBD1
clone_size: NA

cdr3_aa: CATRTGGYNSPLHF
cdr3_nt: TGCGCCACCCGGACAGGTGGCTATAATTCACCCCTCCACTTT
v_call: TRBV10-2
j_call: TRBJ1-6
d_call: TRBD1
clone_size: NA

cdr3_aa: CASSPGTGYGYTF
cdr3_nt: TGCGCCAGCAGCCCCGGGACAGGGTATGGCTACACCTTC
v_call: TRBV5-1
j_call: TRBJ1-2
d_call: TRBD1
clone_size: NA

cdr3_aa: CASSAQGGDEAFF
cdr3_nt: TGTGCCAGCTCCGCGCAGGGGGGCGATGAAGCTTTCTTT
v_call: TRBV2
j_call: TRBJ1-1
d_call: TRBD1
clone_size: few

cdr3_aa: CASSPSGGDETQYF
cdr3_nt: TGTGCCAGCAGCCCTAGCGGGGGGGATGAGACCCAGTACTTC
v_call: TRBV21-1
j_call: TRBJ2-5
d_call: NA
clone_size: NA

cdr3_aa: CASSKTMGITGEQFF
cdr3_nt: TGTGCCAGCAGTAAGACAATGGGAATCACAGGTGAGCAGTTCTTC
v_call: TRBV27
j_call: TRBJ2-1
d_call: NA
clone_size: few

cdr3_aa: CASSRGSAKNIQYF
cdr3_nt: TGTGCCAGCAGTCGAGGGTCCGCCAAAAACATTCAGTACTTC
v_call: TRBV6-2/TRBV6-3
j_call: TRBJ2-4
d_call: NA
clone_size: NA

cdr3_aa: CSVGTGDTEAFF
cdr3_nt: TGCAGCGTTGGGACAGGAGACACTGAAGCTTTCTTT
v_call: TRBV29-1
j_call: TRBJ1-1
d_call: TRBD1
clone_size: once

cdr3_aa: CASSALGNANTGELFF
cdr3_nt: TGTGCCAGCAGTGCCCTCGGGAACGCGAACACCGGGGAGCTGTTTTTT
v_call: TRBV28
j_call: TRBJ2-2
d_call: NA
clone_size: NA